This TCR beta chain was profiled in a study of T-cell memory formation after mild COVID-19 (dated by TCRdb to about 2021). Background on the whole study: Most TCR sequence clusters were specific to one of the two donors. The cohort comprised two young, previously healthy adult volunteers, one female and one male. In a couple of donors, T-cell clones that expanded and contracted after mild COVID-19 were followed by sequencing TCRalpha and TCRbeta repertoires longitudinally.

Remarks on this clonotype: What antigen it recognizes has not been identified. Within one base of it there is no much larger clone, and no base qualities were kept.

Spanning cysteine to phenylalanine, the CDR3 consists of 15 amino acids. The retained sequence is limited to the CDR3, 45 bases, with the frame set at the first base. Clipping removes 5 bases from V and 7 bases from J, with 8 as the unmatched junction base count. Ficoll-Paque density gradient centrifugation was the method used to isolate PBMCs. What the research found in general, with its limitations: The study covered only a couple of mild cases, and larger cohorts including severe cases with pre-infection samples were considered necessary. Whether the second-wave clones peaking on day 37 were SARS-CoV-2 specific was not confirmed. Balanced CD4/CD8 phenotypes were observed for clones contracting from day 15 to 85, whereas a bias towards CD4+ was observed for a second wave of clones expanding from day 15 to 37. Contracting CD4+ clones were located mainly in the CM and EM memory subsets, whereas CD8+ clones were found to be enriched in EMRA. The detection of some responding clones in pre-infection memory suggests that pre-existing cross-reactive memory T cells joined the SARS-CoV-2 response.

The sequencer was an Illumina NovaSeq 6000. TCRalpha and TCRbeta cDNA libraries were constructed by 5'RACE with constant-segment primers, with sample barcodes and unique molecular identifiers being introduced. Trizol reagent was used to extract RNA from every sample. Amplification of the libraries took two PCR steps, and the second step added a second sample barcode plus Illumina TruSeq adapters. Libraries were sequenced on an Illumina NovaSeq with 2 x 150 bp paired-end reads. The published analysis was carried out like this. Reads were demultiplexed and collapsed into UMI-guided consensus sequences with migec v1.2.7. Using mixcr v2.1.11, UMI consensuses were aligned to TRA and TRB V and J templates and then assembled into clonotypes. A clonotype was counted as expanded or contracted only when both edgeR and NoisET called the clonotype significant, with the noise models trained on biological replicates. edgeR calls used a false discovery rate-adjusted p below 0.01 and a log2 fold-change threshold of 1. As an exploratory analysis of dynamics, max-normalized trajectories of the 1000 most abundant clonotypes were examined with PCA combined with hierarchical clustering. The CD4 or CD8 phenotype of responding clones was assigned using the separately sequenced CD4+ and CD8+ repertoires. The public reads were run again by TCRdb, first through fastp at Q25 and then through MiXCR, and only productive beta chains were kept. Identical CDR3 protein sequences are pooled into one entry, listed with their most common genes and DNA. None of the V and J calls come from the authors' own analysis; TCRdb made them. The sample records 200,000 or so distinct CDR3 sequences, about a sixth of which are singletons. The ten biggest clones cover 2.4% of the sample.

The chain links TRBV12-3 or TRBV12-4 with TRBJ1-6; 7 bases in the junction line up with TRBD1. Sequencing was done on a sample of PBMCs or a T cell subset sorted from them (not recorded which). The receptor was derived from an adult woman who had mild COVID-19 (a few samples of this study predate the infection). The sample titles of this study are shuffled in the database, so cell type and time point are left out; the donor was told from shared clones. This receptor carries the CDR3 CASSLIQGRNSPLHF. In nucleotides, the sequence is TGTGCCAGCAGTCTCATACAGGGGAGGAATTCACCCCTCCACTTT.